The rows below give T cell receptor beta chains drawn from one sample of a study of T cell repertoires in cytomegalovirus infection. From the reads, TCRdb called clonotypes with MiXCR, one entry per CDR3 protein. The table includes about 920,000 distinct CDR3 sequences, 30% to 40% detected once. What these receptors recognize is not known. The specimen comprised cultured CD8+ T cells from PBMCs, sampled from culture after CMV antigen stimulation. These receptors all stem from a human donor in good health (CMV status not recorded). Some clones in this sample may be carry-over from other donors' samples. CDR3s include the opening cysteine and the closing phenylalanine or tryptophan. D genes are given only for firm matches. Only some rows state a clone size, as once, few, many or a class for expanded clones.

TRBV7-9	NA	TRBJ2-1	many	15	TGTGCCAGCAGCCTGGGCGGGGAGCCCTACAATGAGCAGTTCTTC	CASSLGGEPYNEQFF
TRBV7-2	NA	TRBJ1-1	few	18	TGTGCCAGCAGCTTAGTGACGGGGCAGGGGCACATGAACACTGAAGCTTTCTTT	CASSLVTGQGHMNTEAFF
TRBV10-3	NA	TRBJ2-3	few	16	TGTGCCATCAGGGGTACGACAAAGATAAGCACAGATACGCAGTATTTT	CAIRGTTKISTDTQYF
TRBV7-6	TRBD1	TRBJ2-1	NA	16	TGTGCCAGCAGCTTAGCGGGGTTCGACAGGGTCCATGAGCAGTTCTTC	CASSLAGFDRVHEQFF
TRBV19	NA	TRBJ2-2	NA	16	TGTGCCAGTAGTATAGATGTCTATATGAACACCGGGGAGCTGTTTTTT	CASSIDVYMNTGELFF
TRBV27	TRBD2	TRBJ2-1	many	16	TGTGCCAGCAGTGCTAGCGGGGGAAGCTCCTACAATGAGCAGTTCTTC	CASSASGGSSYNEQFF
TRBV6-2/TRBV6-3	NA	TRBJ2-1	few	13	TGTGCCAGCTGGAGTAGCTCCTACAATGAGCAGTTCTTC	CASWSSSYNEQFF
TRBV7-1	NA	TRBJ1-2	NA	15	TGTGCCAGCAGCCTTGGGACCGTGGGAAACTATGGCTACACCTTC	CASSLGTVGNYGYTF
TRBV20-1	TRBD1	TRBJ1-5	NA	15	TGCAGTGCCGAATGGACAGGGGTCCCCAATCAGCCCCAGCATTTT	CSAEWTGVPNQPQHF
TRBV7-9	TRBD1	TRBJ1-1	NA	13	TGTGCCAGCAGCGAGGAGGGGGCGGCTGAAGCTTTCTTT	CASSEEGAAEAFF
TRBV7-9	NA	TRBJ1-1	few	15	TGTGCCAGCAGCTTAGAACCGATGATGAACACTGAAGCTTTCTTT	CASSLEPMMNTEAFF
TRBV5-1	TRBD1	TRBJ1-2	NA	17	TGCGCCAGCAGCTTCGACCGGACAGGCATCATGAGACATGGCTACACCTTC	CASSFDRTGIMRHGYTF
TRBV19	NA	TRBJ1-5	NA	17	TGTGCCAGTAGTATAGATCCCAGGGGTTATAGCAATCAGCCCCAGCATTTT	CASSIDPRGYSNQPQHF
TRBV12-5	TRBD2	TRBJ2-3	many	18	TGTGCTAGTGGTAGTGGGACTAGCGGGGGGGCAAACACAGATACGCAGTATTTT	CASGSGTSGGANTDTQYF
TRBV20-1	NA	TRBJ2-3	NA	15	TGCAGTGCCAGTAACCGGGACCAGCGCACAGATACGCAGTATTTT	CSASNRDQRTDTQYF
TRBV7-6	NA	TRBJ1-3	few	15	TGTGCCAGCAGCCGAGGACCCGACTCTGGAAACACCATATATTTT	CASSRGPDSGNTIYF
TRBV2	NA	TRBJ2-7	NA	14	TGTGCCAGCAGTGGACCCGCAGTTGGGGTGGAGCAGTACTTC	CASSGPAVGVEQYF
TRBV11-2	TRBD1	TRBJ2-2	NA	16	TGTGCCAGCAGCCCCGCCACAGGGGGATTCACCGGGGAGCTGTTTTTT	CASSPATGGFTGELFF
TRBV12-3/TRBV12-4	TRBD1	TRBJ2-3	NA	13	TGTGCCAGCAGAGGGACAGCACAAGATACGCAGTATTTT	CASRGTAQDTQYF
TRBV7-9	NA	TRBJ1-4	NA	14	TGTGCCAGCAGCTTAGACCCTAGGGATGAAAAACTGTTTTTT	CASSLDPRDEKLFF
TRBV6-1	NA	TRBJ1-1	NA	12	TGTGCCAGCAGTCCTCTGAACATTGAAGCTTTCTTT	CASSPLNIEAFF
TRBV5-6	TRBD1	TRBJ2-5	NA	17	TGTGCCAGCAGCTTGGGGCCGGGACAGGGGTGGAGAAAGACCCAGTACTTC	CASSLGPGQGWRKTQYF
TRBV6-1	NA	TRBJ1-6	NA	13	TGTGCCAGCGGCGAGGAACCGGACTCACCCCTCCACTTT	CASGEEPDSPLHF
TRBV29-1	NA	TRBJ1-2	few	14	TGCAGCGTTGAAACAGTGGGGGACTACTATGGCTACACCTTC	CSVETVGDYYGYTF
TRBV14	NA	TRBJ1-1	few	15	TGTGCCAGCAGCCAATGGGGTAGTCGGAACACTGAAGCTTTCTTT	CASSQWGSRNTEAFF
TRBV27	NA	TRBJ1-1	NA	13	TGTGCCAGCGTCCGGGGCGGGCACACTGAAGCTTTCTTT	CASVRGGHTEAFF
TRBV4-1	TRBD1	TRBJ1-2	many	14	TGCGCCAGCAGCCACTCGACAGGGTCGCTTGGCTACACCTTC	CASSHSTGSLGYTF
TRBV11-2	NA	TRBJ2-3	many	12	TGTGCCAGCAGCACTGGGGGTGATACGCAGTATTTT	CASSTGGDTQYF
TRBV7-2	NA	TRBJ2-1	many	16	TGTGCCAGCAGCCCCGGGGCTTGGGGGGTTTACAATGAGCAGTTCTTC	CASSPGAWGVYNEQFF
TRBV6-2/TRBV6-3	TRBD2	TRBJ2-3	NA	18	TGTGCCAGCAGTTACAATCCTAGCGGGGGGCCAACCACAGATACGCAGTATTTT	CASSYNPSGGPTTDTQYF
TRBV5-1	TRBD1	TRBJ2-1	many	15	TGCGCCAGCAGCTTGGTAAGGGGGCCCTACAATGAGCAGTTCTTC	CASSLVRGPYNEQFF
TRBV7-9	NA	TRBJ1-1	NA	13	TGTGCCAGCAGCCCAGATTGGGGTACTGGAGCTTTCTTT	CASSPDWGTGAFF
TRBV2	NA	TRBJ2-3	NA	15	TGTGCCAGCAGTGCAATTCGGACCAACACAGATACGCAGTATTTT	CASSAIRTNTDTQYF
TRBV7-6	NA	TRBJ1-5	few	14	TGTGCCAGCAGCCCGGGACCGGGGTTGCAGCCCCAGCATTTT	CASSPGPGLQPQHF
TRBV7-6	TRBD1	TRBJ1-2	few	16	TGTGCCAGCAGCTTAACAGGGGAGGGTATCGGCTATGGCTACACCTTC	CASSLTGEGIGYGYTF
TRBV12-3/TRBV12-4	NA	TRBJ1-1	few	20	TGTGCCAGCAGTTTTTATATTTCAGGCTCCGAAAGGGCCCTTAACACTGAAGCTTTCTTT	CASSFYISGSERALNTEAFF
TRBV7-6	TRBD1	TRBJ1-5	many	18	TGTGCCAGCAGCCTAAACAGGGGGACTCAATATAGCAATCAGCCCCAGCATTTT	CASSLNRGTQYSNQPQHF
TRBV7-8	NA	TRBJ2-7	NA	14	TGTGCCAGCAGCTTAAGAGTTGTTGCCCACGAGCAGTACTTC	CASSLRVVAHEQYF
TRBV12-3/TRBV12-4	NA	TRBJ2-7	NA	14	TGTGCCAGCAGTTTGGACAGCGATCACTACGAGCAGTACTTC	CASSLDSDHYEQYF
TRBV4-1	TRBD1	TRBJ2-2	NA	16	TGCGCCAGCAGCCAAGAAGCAGGGGGCGCGGGCGGGGAGCTGTTTTTT	CASSQEAGGAGGELFF
TRBV19	NA	TRBJ1-1	NA	14	TGTGCCAGTACATCCGACAAGCCTGGGACTGAAGCTTTCTTT	CASTSDKPGTEAFF
TRBV29-1	NA	TRBJ2-7	NA	15	TGCAGCGTTGAAGGGACTGGTTCGAGCTCCTACGAGCAGTACTTC	CSVEGTGSSSYEQYF
TRBV12-3/TRBV12-4	NA	TRBJ1-5	NA	14	TGTGTCAGCAATACCCGGGGCCTCAATCAGCCCCAGCATTTT	CVSNTRGLNQPQHF
TRBV11-2	NA	TRBJ2-3	few	15	TGTGCCAGCAGCTTTGTCAGGGTCAGCACAGATACGCAGTATTTT	CASSFVRVSTDTQYF
TRBV20-1	NA	TRBJ2-1	NA	13	TGCAGTGCTCCGCGGCCTAATTTCGATGAGCAGTTCTTC	CSAPRPNFDEQFF
TRBV29-1	NA	TRBJ1-2	NA	13	TGCAGCGTTGAACTGGGTTCAAACTATGGCTACACCTTC	CSVELGSNYGYTF
TRBV7-9	NA	TRBJ1-2	few	14	TGTGCCAGCAGCTTAGCGAAGACAGGCTATGGCTACACCTTC	CASSLAKTGYGYTF
TRBV20-1	NA	TRBJ2-7	NA	13	TGCAGTGCTAGCGCAGGGCTACCCTACGAGCAGTACTTC	CSASAGLPYEQYF